The 3 T cell receptor beta chains given below trace back to one sample, sequenced in a study of lymphopenia after photon versus proton radiotherapy. Clones were read by immunoSEQ multiplex PCR, and TCRdb kept only the in-frame ones, dropping some. The sample lists around 26,000 clones, around four fifths seen once, with roughly 20% in the top ten. The sequences come from peripheral blood, collected from a patient treated with proton-based radiotherapy. These receptors all stem from a woman aged 65 to 85 with pancreatic cancer.

V usage is TRBV20-1 and J usage is TRBJ2-3, with 9 bases fitting TRBD1. This CDR3 has 11 amino acids. Trimming cost V 7 bases and J 7 bases; bases outside gene matches: 3. The V gene's germline CDR1 is DFQATT and CDR2 SNEGSKA (reference sequence). The CDR3 spells CSEGTGNTQYF. Written as DNA, the CDR3 is TGCAGTGAGGGGACAGGGAATACGCAGTATTTT.

This clone was detected a few times. V and J are TRBV5-3 and TRBJ1-3; D is ambiguous. TRBV5-3 is an open reading frame, and its role is uncertain. The CDR3 length is 17 residues. V was clipped by 4 bases and J by 0 bases, with 17 bases between them. The CDR3 spells CARSPPPPFSSGNTIYF. As DNA, the CDR3 is TGTGCCAGAAGCCCGCCCCCCCCTTTCAGCTCTGGAAACACCATATATTTT.

This chain links TRBV7-9 with TRBJ1-1; 10 nucleotides agree with TRBD1. The germline CDR1 and CDR2 sequences are SEHNR and FQNEAQ (reference sequence). This CDR3 has 14 residues. The V segment lost 5 bases and the J segment 4 bases; nucleotides outside the gene matches: 4. The CDR3: CASSRGQGFTEAFF. The DNA of the CDR3 is TGTGCCAGCAGCAGGGGACAGGGGTTCACTGAAGCTTTCTTT.